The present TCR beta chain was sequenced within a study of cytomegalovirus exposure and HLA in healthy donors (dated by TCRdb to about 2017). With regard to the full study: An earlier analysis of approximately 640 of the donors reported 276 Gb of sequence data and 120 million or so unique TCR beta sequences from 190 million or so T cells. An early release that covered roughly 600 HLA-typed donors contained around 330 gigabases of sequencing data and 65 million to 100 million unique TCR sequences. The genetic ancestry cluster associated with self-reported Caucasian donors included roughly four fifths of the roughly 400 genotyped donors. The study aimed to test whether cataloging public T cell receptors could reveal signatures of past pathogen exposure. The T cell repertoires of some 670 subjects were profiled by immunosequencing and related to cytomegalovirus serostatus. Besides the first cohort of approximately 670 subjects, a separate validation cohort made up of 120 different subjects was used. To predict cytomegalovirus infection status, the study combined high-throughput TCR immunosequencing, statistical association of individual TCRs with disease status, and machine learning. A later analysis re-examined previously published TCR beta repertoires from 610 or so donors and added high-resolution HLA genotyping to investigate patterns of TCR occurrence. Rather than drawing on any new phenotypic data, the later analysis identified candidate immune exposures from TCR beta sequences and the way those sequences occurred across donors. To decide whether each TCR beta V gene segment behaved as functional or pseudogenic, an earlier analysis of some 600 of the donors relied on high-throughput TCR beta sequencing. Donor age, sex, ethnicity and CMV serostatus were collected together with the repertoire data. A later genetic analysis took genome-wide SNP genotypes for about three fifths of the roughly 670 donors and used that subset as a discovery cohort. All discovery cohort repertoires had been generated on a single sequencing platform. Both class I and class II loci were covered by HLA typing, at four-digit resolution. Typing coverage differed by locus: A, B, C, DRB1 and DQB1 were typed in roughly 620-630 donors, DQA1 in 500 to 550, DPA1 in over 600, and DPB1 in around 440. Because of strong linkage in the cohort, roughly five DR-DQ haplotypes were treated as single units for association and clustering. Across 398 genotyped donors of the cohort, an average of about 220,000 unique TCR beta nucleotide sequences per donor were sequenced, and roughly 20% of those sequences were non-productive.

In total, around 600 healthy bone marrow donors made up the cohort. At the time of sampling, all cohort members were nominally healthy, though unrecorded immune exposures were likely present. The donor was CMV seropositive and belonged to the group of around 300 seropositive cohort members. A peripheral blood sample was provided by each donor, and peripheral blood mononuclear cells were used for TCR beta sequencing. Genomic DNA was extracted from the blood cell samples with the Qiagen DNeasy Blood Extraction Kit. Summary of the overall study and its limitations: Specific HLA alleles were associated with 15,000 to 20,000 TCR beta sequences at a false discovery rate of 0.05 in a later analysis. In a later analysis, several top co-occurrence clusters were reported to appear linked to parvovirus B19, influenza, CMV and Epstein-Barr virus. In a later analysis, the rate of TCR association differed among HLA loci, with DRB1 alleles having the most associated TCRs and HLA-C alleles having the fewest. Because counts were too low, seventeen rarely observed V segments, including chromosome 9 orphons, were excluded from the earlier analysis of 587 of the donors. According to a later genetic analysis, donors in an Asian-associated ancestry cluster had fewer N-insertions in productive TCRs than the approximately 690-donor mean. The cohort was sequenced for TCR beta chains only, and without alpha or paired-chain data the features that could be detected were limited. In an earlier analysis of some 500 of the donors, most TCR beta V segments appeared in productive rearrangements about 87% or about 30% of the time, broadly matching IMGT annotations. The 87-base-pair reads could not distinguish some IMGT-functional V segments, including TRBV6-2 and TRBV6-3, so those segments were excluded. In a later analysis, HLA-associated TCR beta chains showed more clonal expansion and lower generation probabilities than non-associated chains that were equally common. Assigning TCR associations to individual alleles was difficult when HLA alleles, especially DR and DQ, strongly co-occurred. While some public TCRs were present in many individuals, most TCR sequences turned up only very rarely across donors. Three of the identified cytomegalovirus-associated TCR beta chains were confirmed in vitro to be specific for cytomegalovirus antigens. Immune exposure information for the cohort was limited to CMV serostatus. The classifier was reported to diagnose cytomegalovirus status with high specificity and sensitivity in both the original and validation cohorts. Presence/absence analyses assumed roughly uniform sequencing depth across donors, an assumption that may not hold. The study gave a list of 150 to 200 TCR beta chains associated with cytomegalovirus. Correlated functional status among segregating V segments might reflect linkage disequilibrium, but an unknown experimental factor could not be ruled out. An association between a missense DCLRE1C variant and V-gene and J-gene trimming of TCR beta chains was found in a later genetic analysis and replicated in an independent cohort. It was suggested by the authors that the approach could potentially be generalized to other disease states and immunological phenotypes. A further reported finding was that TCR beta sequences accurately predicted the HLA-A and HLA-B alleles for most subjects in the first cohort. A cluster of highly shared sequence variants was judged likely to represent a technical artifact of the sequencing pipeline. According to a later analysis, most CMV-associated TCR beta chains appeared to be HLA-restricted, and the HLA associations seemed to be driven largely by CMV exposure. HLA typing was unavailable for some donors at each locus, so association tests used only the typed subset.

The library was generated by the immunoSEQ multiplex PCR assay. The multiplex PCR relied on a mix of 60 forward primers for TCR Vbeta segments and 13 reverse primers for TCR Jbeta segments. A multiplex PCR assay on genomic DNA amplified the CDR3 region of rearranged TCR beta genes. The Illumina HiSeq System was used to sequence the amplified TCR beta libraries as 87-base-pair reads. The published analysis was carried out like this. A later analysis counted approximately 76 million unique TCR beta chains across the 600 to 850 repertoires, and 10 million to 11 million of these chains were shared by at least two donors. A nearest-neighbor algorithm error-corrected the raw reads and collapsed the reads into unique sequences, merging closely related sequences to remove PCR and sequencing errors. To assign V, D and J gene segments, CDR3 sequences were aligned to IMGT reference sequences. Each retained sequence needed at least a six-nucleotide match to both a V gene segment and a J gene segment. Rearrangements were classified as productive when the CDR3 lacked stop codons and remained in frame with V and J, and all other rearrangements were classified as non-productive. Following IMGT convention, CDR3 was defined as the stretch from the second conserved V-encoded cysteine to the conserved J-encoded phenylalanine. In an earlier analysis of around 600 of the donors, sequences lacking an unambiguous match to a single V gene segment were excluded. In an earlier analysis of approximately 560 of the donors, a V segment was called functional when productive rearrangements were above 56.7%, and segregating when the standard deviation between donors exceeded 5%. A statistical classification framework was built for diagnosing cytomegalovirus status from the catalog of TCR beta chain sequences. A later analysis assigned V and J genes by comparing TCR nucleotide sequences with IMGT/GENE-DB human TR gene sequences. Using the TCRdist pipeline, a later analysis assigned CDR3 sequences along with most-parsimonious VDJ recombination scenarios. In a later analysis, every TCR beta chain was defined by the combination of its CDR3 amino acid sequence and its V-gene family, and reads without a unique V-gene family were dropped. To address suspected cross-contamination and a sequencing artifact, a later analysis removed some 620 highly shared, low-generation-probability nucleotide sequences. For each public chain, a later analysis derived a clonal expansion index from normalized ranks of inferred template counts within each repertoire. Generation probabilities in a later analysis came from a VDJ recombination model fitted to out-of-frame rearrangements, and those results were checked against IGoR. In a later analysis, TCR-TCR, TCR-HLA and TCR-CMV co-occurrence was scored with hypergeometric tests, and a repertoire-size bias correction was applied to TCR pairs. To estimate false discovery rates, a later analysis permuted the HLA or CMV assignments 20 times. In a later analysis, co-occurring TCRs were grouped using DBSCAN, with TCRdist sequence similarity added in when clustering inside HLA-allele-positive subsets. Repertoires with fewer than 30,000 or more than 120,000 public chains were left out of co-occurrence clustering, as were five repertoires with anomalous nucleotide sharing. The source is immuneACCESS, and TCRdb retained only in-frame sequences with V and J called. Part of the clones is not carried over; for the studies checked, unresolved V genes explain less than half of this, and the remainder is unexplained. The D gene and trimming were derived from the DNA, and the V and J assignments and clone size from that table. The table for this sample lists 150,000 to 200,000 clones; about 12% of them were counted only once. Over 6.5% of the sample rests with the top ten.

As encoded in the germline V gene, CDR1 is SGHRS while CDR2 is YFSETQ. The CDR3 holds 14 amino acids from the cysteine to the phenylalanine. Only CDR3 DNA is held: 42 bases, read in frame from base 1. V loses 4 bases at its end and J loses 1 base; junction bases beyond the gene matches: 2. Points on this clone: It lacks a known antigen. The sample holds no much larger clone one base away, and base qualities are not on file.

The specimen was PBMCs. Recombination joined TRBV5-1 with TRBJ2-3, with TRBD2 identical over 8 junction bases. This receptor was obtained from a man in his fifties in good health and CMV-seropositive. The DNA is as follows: TGCGCCAGCAGCGAGGGACTAGGCACAGATACGCAGTATTTT. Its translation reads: CASSEGLGTDTQYF.